The clone carrying this T cell receptor (beta chain) was picked up a small number of times. The sample comes from a study of T-cell reconstitution after alpha-beta-depleted transplantation in children. During its preparation, the TCRbeta library received unique molecular identifiers. MiXCR, applied by TCRdb to the PCR reads, yields one record per CDR3 protein. Of roughly 300,000 distinct CDR3 sequences listed, about a tenth are singletons. The CDR3 sequence is 16 residues long. CDR1 and CDR2 from the germline V gene are KGHSH and LQKENI. V lost 3 bases to trimming and J lost 2 bases, with 14 bases between them.

J is TRBJ1-5 and V is TRBV18; D unclear. The clonotype originates from a human donor who donated a stem cell graft to a child with SCID. Material: PBMCs from the stem cell graft donor, obtained from the stem cell graft. The CDR3 here is CASSPEYPEGNQPQHF. The CDR3 DNA reads as TGTGCCAGCTCACCCGAATACCCGGAAGGCAATCAGCCCCAGCATTTT. Filled out from reference TRBV18 and TRBJ1-5, the complete variable domain reads NAGVMQNPRHLVRRRGQEARLRCSPMKGHSHVYWYRQLPEEGLKFMVYLQKENIIDESGMPKERFSAEFPKEGPSILRIQQVVRGDSAAYFCASSPEYPEGNQPQHFGDGTRLSIL.